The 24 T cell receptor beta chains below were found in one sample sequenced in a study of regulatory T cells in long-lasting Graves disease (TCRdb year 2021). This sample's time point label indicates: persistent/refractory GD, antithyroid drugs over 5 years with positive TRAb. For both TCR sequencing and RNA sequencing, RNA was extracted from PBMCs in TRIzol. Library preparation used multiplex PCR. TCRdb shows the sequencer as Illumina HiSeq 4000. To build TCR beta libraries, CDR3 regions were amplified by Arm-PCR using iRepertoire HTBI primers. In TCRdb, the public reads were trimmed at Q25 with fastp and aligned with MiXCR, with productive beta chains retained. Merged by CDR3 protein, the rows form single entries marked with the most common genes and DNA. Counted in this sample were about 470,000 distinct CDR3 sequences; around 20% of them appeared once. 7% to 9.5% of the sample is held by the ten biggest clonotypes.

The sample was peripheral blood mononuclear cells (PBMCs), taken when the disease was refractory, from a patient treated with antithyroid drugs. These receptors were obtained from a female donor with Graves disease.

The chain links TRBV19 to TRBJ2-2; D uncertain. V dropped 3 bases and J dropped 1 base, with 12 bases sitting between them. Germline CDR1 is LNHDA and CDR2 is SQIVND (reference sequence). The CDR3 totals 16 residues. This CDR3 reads CASSIVMAGNTGELFF. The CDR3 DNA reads TGTGCCAGTAGTATTGTGATGGCAGGGAACACCGGGGAGCTGTTTTTT.

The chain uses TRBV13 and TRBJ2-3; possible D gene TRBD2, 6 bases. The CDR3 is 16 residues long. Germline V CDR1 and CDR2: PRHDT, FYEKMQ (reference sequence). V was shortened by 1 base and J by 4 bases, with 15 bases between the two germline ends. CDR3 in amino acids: CASSLVRSGASDTQYF. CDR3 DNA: TGTGCCAGCAGCTTAGTTCGGTCGGGAGCCTCAGATACGCAGTATTTT.

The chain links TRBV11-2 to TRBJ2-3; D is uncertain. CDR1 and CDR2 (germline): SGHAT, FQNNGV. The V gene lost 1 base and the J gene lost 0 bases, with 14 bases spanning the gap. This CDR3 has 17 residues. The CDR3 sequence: CASSLGLRPSSTDTQYF. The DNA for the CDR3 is TGTGCCAGCAGCTTAGGCCTGAGGCCCTCTAGCACAGATACGCAGTATTTT.

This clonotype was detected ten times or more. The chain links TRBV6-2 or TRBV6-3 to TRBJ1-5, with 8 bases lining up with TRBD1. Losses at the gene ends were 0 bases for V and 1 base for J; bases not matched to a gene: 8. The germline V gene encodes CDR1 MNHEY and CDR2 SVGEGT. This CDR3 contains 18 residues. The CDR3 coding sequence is TGTGCCAGCAGTTACTCAAGTGGGACAGGCCGGAGCAATCAGCCCCAGCATTTT. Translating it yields CASSYSSGTGRSNQPQHF.

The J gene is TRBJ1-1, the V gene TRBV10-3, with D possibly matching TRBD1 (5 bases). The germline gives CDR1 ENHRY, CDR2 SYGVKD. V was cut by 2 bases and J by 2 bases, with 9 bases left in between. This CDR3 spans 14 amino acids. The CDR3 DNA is TGTGCCATCAGTGAGGGGGCTCGTAACACTGAAGCTTTCTTT. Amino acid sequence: CAISEGARNTEAFF.

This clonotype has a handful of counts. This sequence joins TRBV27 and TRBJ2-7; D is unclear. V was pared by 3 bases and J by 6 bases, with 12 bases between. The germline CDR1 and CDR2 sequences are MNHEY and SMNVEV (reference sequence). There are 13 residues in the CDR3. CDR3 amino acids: CASSFKADGEQYF. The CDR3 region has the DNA TGTGCCAGCAGTTTTAAGGCGGACGGCGAGCAGTACTTC.

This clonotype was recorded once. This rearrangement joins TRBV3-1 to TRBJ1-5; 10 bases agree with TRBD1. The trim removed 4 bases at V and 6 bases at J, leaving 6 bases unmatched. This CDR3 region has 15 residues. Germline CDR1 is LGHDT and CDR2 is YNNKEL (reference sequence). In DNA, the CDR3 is TGTGCCAGCAGCCGGGACAGGGGTTATGGTCAGCCCCAGCATTTT. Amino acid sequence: CASSRDRGYGQPQHF.

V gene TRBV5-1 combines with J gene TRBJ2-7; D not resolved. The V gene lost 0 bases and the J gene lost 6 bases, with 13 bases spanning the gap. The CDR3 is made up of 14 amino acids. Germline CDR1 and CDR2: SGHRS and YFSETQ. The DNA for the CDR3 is TGCGCCAGCAGCTTGGCGCACCTCGTGGGCGAGCAGTACTTC. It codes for CASSLAHLVGEQYF.

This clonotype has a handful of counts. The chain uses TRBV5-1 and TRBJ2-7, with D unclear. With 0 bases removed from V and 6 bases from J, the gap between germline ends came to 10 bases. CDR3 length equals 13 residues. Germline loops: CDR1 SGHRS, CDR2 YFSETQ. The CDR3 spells CASSLGLFSEQYF. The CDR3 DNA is TGCGCCAGCAGCTTGGGTCTATTTTCCGAGCAGTACTTC. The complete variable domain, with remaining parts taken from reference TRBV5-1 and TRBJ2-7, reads KAGVTQTPRYLIKTRGQQVTLSCSPISGHRSVSWYQQTPGQGLQFLFEYFSETQRNKGNFPGRFSGRQFSNSRSEMNVSTLELGDSALYLCASSLGLFSEQYFGPGTRLTVT.

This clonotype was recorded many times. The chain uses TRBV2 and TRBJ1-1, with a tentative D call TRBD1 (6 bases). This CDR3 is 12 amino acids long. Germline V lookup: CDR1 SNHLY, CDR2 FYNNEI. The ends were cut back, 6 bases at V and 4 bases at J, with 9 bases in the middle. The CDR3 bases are TGTGCCAGCAGAGTAGGGGGCACTGAAGCTTTCTTT. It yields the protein CASRVGGTEAFF.

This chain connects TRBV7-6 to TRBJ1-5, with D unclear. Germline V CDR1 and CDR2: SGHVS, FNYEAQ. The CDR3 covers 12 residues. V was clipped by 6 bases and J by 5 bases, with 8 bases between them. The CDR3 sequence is CASSYRDQPQHF. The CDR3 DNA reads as TGTGCCAGCAGTTACAGAGATCAGCCCCAGCATTTT.

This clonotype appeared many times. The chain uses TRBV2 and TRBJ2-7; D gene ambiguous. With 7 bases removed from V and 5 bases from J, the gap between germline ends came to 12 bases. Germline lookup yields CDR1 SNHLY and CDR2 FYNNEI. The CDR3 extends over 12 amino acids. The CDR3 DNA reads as TGTGCCAGCACCGAAGTGGGAAACGAGCAGTACTTC. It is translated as CASTEVGNEQYF.

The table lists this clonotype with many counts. As DNA, the CDR3 is TGTGCCAGCAGCGCGGACAGGGGATGGCAAGAGACCCAGTACTTC. Encoded protein: CASSADRGWQETQYF. This sequence joins TRBV2 and TRBJ2-5, with TRBD1 matching 9 bases. Germline-derived CDR1 and CDR2 are SNHLY and FYNNEI. The length of the CDR3 is 15 residues. The V and J ends lost 6 bases and 2 bases, in that order; junction bases with no gene match: 7.

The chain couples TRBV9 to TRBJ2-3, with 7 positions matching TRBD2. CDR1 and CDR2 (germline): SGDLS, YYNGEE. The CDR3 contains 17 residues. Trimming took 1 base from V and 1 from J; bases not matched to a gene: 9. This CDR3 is CASSVLAGELGTDTQYF. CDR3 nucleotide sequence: TGTGCCAGCAGCGTACTGGCGGGAGAGCTTGGCACAGATACGCAGTATTTT.

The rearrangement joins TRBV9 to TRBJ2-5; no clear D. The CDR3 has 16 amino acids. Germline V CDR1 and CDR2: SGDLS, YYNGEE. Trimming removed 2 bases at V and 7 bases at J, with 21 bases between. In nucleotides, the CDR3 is TGTGCCAGCAGCGTCGGTAGCCCAGGCGCAAAAGCGACCCAGTACTTC. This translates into CASSVGSPGAKATQYF.

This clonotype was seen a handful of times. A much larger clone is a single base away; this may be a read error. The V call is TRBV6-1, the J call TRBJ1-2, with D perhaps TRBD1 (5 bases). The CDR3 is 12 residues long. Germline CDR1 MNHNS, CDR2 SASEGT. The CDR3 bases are TGTACCAGCGGTGACAGCCTCTATGGCTACACCTTC. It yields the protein CTSGDSLYGYTF.

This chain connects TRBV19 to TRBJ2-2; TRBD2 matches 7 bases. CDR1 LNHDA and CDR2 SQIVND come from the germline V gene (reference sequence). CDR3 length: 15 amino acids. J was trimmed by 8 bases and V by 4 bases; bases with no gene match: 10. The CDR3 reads CASSNIRGRLGELFF. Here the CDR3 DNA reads TGTGCCAGTAGTAATATTCGCGGGAGATTAGGGGAGCTGTTTTTT.

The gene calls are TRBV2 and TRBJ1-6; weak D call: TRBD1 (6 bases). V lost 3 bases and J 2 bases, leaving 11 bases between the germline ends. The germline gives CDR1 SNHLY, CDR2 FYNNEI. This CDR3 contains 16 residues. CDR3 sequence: CASSDWGATYNSPLHF. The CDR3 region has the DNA TGTGCCAGCAGTGATTGGGGGGCCACCTATAATTCACCCCTCCACTTT.

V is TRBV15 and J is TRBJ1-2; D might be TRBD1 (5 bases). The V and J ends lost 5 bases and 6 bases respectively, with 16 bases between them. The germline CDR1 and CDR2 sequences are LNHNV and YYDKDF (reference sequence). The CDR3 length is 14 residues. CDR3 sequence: CATSAQGSSDGYTF. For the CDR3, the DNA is TGTGCCACCAGCGCCCAGGGCTCGAGCGATGGCTACACCTTC.

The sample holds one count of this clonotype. The CDR3, as DNA: TGTGCCAGCAGCCGCGGGAGGACGGGGTACGAGCAGTACTTC. Amino acids: CASSRGRTGYEQYF. The genes are TRBV7-9 and TRBJ2-7, with TRBD2 matching over 8 bases. The CDR3 loop spans 14 amino acids. The V gene end was trimmed by 5 bases and the J gene end by 4 bases; junction bases not matched to a gene: 7. Germline V gene lookup returns CDR1 SEHNR and CDR2 FQNEAQ (reference sequence).

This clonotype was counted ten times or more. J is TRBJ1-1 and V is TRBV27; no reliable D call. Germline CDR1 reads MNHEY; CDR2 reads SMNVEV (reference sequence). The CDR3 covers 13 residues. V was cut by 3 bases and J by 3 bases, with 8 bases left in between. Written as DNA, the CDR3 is TGTGCCAGCAGTTTGGGCAGTGACACTGAAGCTTTCTTT. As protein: CASSLGSDTEAFF.

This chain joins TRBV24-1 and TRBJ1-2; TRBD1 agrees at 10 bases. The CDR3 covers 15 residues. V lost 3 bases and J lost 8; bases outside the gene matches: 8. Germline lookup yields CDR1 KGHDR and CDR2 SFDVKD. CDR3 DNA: TGTGCCACCAGTGATAGTGTCCCGGGACAGGGGGGCTACACCTTC. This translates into CATSDSVPGQGGYTF.

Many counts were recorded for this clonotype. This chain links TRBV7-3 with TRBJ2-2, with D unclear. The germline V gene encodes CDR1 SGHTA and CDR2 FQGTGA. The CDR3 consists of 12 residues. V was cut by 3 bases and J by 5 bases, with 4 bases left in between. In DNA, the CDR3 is TGTGCCAGCAGCTTCCGAACCGGGGAGCTGTTTTTT. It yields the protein CASSFRTGELFF. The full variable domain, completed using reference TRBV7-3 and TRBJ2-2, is GAGVSQTPSNKVTEKGKYVELRCDPISGHTALYWYRQSLGQGPEFLIYFQGTGAADDSGLPNDRFFAVRPEGSVSTLKIQRTERGDSAVYLCASSFRTGELFFGEGSRLTVL.

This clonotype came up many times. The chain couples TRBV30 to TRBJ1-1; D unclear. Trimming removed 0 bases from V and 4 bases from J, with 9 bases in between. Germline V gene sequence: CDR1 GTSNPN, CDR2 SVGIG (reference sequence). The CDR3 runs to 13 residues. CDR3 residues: CAWSVAAGTEAFF. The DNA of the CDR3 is TGTGCCTGGAGTGTGGCTGCGGGCACTGAAGCTTTCTTT. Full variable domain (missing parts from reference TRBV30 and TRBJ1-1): SQTIHQWPATLVQPVGSPLSLECTVEGTSNPNLYWYRQAAGRGLQLLFYSVGIGQISSEVPQNLSASRPQDRQFILSSKKLLLSDSGFYLCAWSVAAGTEAFFGQGTRLTVV.